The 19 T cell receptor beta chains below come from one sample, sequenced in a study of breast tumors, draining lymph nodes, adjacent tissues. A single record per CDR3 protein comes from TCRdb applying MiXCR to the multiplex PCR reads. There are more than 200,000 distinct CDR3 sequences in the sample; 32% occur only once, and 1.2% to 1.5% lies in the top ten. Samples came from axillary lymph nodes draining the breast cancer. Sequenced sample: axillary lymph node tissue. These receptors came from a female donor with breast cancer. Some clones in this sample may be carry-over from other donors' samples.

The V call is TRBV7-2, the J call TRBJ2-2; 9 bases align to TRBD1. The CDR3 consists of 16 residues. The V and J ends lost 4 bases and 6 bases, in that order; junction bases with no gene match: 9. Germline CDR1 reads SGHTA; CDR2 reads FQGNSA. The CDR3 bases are TGTGCCAGCAGCTCCGGGACAGGGATCAGTCCCGGGGAGCTGTTTTTT. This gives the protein CASSSGTGISPGELFF.

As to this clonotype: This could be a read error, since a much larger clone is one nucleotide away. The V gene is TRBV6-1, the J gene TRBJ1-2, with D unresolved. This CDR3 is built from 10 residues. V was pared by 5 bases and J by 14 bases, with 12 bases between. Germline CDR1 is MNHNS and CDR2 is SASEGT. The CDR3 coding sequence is TGTGCCAGCAGTCAGTATCTTCCAACCTTC. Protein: CASSQYLPTF.

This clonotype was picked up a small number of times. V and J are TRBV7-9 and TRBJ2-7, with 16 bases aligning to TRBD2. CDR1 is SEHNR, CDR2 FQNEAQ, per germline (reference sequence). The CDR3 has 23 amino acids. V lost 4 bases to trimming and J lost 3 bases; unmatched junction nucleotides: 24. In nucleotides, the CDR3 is TGTGCCAGCAGCTCGCCAGGGGGGGACCCGGGTGGGACTAGCGGGAGGGCTCGCTACGAGCAGTACTTC. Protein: CASSSPGGDPGGTSGRARYEQYF.

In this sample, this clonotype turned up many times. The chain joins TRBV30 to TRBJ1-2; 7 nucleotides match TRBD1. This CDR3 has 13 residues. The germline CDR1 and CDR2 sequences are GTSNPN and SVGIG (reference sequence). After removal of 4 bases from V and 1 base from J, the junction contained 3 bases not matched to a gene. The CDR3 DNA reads TGTGCCTGGACAGGGGGGAGTAACTATGGCTACACCTTC. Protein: CAWTGGSNYGYTF.

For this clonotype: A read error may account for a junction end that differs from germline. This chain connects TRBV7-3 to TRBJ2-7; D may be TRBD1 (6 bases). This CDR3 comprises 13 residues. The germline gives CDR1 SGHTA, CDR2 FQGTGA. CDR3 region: CVSGANRAGEQYF. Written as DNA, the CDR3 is TGTGTCAGCGGCGCTAACAGGGCTGGGGAGCAGTACTTC.

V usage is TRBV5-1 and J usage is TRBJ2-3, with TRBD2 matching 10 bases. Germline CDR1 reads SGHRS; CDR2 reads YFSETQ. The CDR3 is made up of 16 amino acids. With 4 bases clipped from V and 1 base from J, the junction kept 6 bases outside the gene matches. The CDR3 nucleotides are TGCGCCAGCAGCCCGGCCGGGACTAGCGGCACAGATACGCAGTATTTT. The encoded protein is CASSPAGTSGTDTQYF.

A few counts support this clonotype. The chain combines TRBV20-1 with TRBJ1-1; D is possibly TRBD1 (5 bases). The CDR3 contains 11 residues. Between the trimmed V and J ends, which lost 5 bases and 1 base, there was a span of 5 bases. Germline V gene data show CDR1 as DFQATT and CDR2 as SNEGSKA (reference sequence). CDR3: CSAQGNTEAFF. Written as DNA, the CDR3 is TGCAGTGCTCAGGGGAACACTGAAGCTTTCTTT.

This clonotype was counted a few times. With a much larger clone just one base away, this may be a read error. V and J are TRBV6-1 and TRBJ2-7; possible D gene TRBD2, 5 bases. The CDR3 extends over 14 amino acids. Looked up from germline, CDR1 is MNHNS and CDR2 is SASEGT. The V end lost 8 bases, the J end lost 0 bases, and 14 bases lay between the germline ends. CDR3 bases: TGTGCCAGCCCTCGCGGGTCCCCCTCCTACGAGCAGTACTTC. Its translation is CASPRGSPSYEQYF.

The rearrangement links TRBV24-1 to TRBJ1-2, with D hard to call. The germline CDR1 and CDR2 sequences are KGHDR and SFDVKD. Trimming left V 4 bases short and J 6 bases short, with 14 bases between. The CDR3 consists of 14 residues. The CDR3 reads CATSDRKDRDGYTF. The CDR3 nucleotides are TGTGCCACCAGTGACCGGAAGGATCGAGATGGCTACACCTTC.

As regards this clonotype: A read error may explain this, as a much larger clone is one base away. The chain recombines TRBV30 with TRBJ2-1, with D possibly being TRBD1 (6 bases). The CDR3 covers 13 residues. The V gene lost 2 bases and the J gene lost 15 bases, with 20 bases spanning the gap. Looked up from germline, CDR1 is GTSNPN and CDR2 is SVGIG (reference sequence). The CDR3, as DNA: TGTGCCTGGAGTAGCTCCCAGGGGCTCTCTTGGTTCTTC. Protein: CAWSSSQGLSWFF.

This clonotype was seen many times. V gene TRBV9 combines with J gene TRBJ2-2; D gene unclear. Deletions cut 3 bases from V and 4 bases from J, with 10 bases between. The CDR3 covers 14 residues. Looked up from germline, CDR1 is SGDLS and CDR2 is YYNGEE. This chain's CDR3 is CASSGEAPTGELFF. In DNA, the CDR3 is TGTGCCAGCAGCGGAGAGGCGCCCACCGGGGAGCTGTTTTTT.

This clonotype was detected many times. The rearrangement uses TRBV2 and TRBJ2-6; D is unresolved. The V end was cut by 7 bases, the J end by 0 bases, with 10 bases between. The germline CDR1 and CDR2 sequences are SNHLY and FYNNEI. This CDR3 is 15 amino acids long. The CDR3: CASTPGSSGANVLTF. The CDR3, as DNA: TGTGCCAGCACCCCCGGCAGCTCTGGGGCCAACGTCCTGACTTTC. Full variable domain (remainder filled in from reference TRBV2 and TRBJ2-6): EPEVTQTPSHQVTQMGQEVILRCVPISNHLYFYWYRQILGQKVEFLVSFYNNEISEKSEIFDDQFSVERPDGSNFTLKIRSTKLEDSAMYFCASTPGSSGANVLTFGAGSRLTVL.

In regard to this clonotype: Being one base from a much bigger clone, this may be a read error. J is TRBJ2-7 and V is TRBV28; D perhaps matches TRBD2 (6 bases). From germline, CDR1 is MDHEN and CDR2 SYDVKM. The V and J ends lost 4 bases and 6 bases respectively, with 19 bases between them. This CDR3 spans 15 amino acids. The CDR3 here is CASSYQTGSNCEQYF. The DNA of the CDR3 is TGTGCCAGCAGTTACCAGACCGGGAGCAACTGCGAGCAGTACTTC.

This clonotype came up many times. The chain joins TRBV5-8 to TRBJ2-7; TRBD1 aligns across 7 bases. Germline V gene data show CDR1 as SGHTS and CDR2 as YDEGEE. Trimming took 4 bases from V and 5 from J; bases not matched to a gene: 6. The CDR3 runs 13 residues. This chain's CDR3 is CASSPDRENEQYF. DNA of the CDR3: TGTGCCAGCAGCCCCGACAGGGAAAACGAGCAGTACTTC.

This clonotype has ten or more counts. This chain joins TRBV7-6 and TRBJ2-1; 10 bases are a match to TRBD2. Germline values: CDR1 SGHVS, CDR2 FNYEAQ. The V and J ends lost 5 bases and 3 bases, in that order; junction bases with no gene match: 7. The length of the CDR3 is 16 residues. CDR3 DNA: TGTGCCAGCAGCCAAACTAGCGGGACACTCTACAATGAGCAGTTCTTC. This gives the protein CASSQTSGTLYNEQFF. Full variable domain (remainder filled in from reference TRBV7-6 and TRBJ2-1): GAGVSQSPRYKVTKRGQDVALRCDPISGHVSLYWYRQALGQGPEFLTYFNYEAQQDKSGLPNDRFSAERPEGSISTLTIQRTEQRDSAMYRCASSQTSGTLYNEQFFGPGTRLTVL.

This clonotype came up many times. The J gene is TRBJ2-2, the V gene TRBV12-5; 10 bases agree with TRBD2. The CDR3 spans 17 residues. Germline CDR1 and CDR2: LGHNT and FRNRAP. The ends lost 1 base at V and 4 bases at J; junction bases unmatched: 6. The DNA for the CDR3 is TGTGCTAGTGGTTTGGCTCCTAGCGGGAGAGTCACCGGGGAGCTGTTTTTT. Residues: CASGLAPSGRVTGELFF.

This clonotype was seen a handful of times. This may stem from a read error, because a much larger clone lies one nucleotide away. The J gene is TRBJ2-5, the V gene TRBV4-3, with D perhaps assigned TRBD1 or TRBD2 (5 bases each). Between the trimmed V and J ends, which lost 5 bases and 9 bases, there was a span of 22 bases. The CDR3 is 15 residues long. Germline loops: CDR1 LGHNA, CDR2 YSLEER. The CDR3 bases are TGCGCCAGCAGCGTAGAGGACGGGGCGATGGTGGCCCAGTACTTC. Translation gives CASSVEDGAMVAQYF.

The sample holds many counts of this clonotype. The CDR3 DNA reads as TGTGCCAGCAGCCAAGTTAGCGGGACAGATACGCAGTATTTT. Amino acids: CASSQVSGTDTQYF. The chain joins TRBV4-2 to TRBJ2-3; 7 nucleotides match TRBD2. Germline CDR1 reads LGHNA; CDR2 reads YNFKEQ. The CDR3 covers 14 residues. The V segment lost 1 base and the J segment 3 bases; nucleotides outside the gene matches: 1.

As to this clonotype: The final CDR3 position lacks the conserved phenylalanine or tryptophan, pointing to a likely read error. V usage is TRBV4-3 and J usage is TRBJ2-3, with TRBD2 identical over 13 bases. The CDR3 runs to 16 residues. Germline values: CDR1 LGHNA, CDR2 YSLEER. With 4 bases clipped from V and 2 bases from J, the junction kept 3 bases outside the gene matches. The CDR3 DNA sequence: TGCGCCAGCAGCCCCGGACTAGCGGGAGCCACAGATACGCAGTATTAT. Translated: CASSPGLAGATDTQYY.